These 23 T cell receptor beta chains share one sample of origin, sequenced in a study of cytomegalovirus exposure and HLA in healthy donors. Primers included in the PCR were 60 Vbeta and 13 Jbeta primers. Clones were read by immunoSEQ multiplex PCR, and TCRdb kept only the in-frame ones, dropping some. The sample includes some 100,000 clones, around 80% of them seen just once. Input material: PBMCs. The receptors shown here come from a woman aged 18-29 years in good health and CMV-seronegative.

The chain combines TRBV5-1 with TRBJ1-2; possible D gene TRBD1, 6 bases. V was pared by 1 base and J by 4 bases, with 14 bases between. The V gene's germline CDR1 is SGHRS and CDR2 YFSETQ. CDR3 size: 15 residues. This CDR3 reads CASSLSGQNTYGYTF. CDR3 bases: TGCGCCAGCAGCTTGTCCGGACAGAATACCTATGGCTACACCTTC.

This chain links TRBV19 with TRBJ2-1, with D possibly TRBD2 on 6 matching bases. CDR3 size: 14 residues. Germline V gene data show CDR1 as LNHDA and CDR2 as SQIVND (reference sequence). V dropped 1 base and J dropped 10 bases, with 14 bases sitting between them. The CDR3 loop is CASSIVLASDEQFF. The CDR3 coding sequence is TGTGCCAGTAGTATAGTTCTGGCTAGCGACGAGCAGTTCTTC.

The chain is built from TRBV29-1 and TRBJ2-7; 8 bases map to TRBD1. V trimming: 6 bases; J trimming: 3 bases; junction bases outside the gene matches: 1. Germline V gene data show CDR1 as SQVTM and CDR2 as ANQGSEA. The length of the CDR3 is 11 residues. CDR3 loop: CSVQGGYEQYF. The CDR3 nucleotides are TGCAGCGTACAGGGGGGCTACGAGCAGTACTTC.

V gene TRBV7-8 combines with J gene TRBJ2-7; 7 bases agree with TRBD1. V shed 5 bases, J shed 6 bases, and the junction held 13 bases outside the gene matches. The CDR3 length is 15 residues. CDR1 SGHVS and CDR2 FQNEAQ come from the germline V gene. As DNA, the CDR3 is TGTGCCAGCAGCACACAGGGGCGACCTCTGGGCGAGCAGTACTTC. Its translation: CASSTQGRPLGEQYF.

Here the CDR3 reads CASSQFYTGGARGHGYTF. CDR3 DNA: TGCGCCAGCAGCCAGTTTTATACAGGGGGCGCTAGGGGCCATGGCTACACCTTC. The chain links TRBV4-1 to TRBJ1-2; 9 nucleotides agree with TRBD1. CDR3 length equals 18 residues. The germline V gene has CDR1 MGHRA and CDR2 YSYEKL. With V trimmed by 3 bases and J by 6 bases, 17 bases remained unmatched.

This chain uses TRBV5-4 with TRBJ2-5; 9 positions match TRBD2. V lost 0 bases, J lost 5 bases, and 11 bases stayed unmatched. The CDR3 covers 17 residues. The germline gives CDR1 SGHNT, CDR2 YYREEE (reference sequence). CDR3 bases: TGTGCCAGCAGCTTGGGGGGTACCAGGACTAGCGCGGAGACCCAGTACTTC. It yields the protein CASSLGGTRTSAETQYF.

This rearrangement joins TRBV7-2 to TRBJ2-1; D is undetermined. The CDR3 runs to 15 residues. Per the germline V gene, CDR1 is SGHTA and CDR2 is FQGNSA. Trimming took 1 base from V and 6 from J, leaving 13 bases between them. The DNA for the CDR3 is TGTGCCAGCAGCTTAGGGAGTTTGGTAGTCAATGAGCAGTTCTTC. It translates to CASSLGSLVVNEQFF.

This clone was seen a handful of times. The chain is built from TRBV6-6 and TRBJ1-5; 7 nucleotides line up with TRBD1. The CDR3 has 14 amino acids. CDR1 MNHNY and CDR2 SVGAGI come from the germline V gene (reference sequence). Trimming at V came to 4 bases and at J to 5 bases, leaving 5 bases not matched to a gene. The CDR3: CASSSDRNYQPQHF. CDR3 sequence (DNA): TGTGCCAGCAGTTCGGACAGGAACTATCAGCCCCAGCATTTT.

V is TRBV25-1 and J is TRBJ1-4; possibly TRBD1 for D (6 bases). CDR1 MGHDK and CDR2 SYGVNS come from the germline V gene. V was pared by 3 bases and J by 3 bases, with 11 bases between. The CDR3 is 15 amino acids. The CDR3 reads CASSESTGSNEKLFF. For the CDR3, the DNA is TGTGCCAGCAGTGAGTCAACAGGGTCTAATGAAAAACTGTTTTTT.

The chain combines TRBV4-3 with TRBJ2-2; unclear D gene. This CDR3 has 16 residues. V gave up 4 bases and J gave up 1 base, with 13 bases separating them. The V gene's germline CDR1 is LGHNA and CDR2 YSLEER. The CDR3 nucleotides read TGCGCCAGCAGCCCCCGAGGCACCCAGAACACCGGGGAGCTGTTTTTT. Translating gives CASSPRGTQNTGELFF.

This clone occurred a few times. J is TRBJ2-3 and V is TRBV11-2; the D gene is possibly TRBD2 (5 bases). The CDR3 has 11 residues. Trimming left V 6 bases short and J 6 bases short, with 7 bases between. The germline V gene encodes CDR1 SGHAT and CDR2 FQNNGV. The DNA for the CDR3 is TGTGCCAGCAGGTCGGGGGATACGCAGTATTTT. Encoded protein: CASRSGDTQYF.

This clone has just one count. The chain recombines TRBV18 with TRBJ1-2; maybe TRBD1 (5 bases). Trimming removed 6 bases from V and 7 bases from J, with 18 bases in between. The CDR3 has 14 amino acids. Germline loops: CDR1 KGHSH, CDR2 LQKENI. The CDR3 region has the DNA TGTGCCAGCTCCTCGGGGGAGGGAGCCTTTGGCTACACCTTC. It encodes CASSSGEGAFGYTF. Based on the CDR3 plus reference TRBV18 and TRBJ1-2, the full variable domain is NAGVMQNPRHLVRRRGQEARLRCSPMKGHSHVYWYRQLPEEGLKFMVYLQKENIIDESGMPKERFSAEFPKEGPSILRIQQVVRGDSAAYFCASSSGEGAFGYTFGSGTRLTVV.

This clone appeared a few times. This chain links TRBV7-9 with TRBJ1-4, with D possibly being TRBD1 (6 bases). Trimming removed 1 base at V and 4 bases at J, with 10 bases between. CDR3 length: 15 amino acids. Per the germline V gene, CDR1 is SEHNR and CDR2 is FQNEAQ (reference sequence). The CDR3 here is CASSLGQANNEKLFF. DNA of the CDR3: TGTGCCAGCAGCTTAGGACAGGCCAATAATGAAAAACTGTTTTTT.

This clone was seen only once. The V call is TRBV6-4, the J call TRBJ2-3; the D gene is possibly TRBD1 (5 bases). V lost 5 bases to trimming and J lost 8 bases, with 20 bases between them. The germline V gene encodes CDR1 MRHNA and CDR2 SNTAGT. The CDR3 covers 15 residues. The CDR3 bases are TGTGCCAGCAGTCTTCCAGACAGCGATAGTGGTACGCAGTATTTT. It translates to CASSLPDSDSGTQYF.

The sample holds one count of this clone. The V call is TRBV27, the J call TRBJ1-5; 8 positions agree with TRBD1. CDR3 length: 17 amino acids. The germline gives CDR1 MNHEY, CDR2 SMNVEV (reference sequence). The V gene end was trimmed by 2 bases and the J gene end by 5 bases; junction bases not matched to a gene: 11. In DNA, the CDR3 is TGTGCCAGCAGTTTAAGGCCGGGGACAGGAGTTTATCAGCCCCAGCATTTT. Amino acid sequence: CASSLRPGTGVYQPQHF.

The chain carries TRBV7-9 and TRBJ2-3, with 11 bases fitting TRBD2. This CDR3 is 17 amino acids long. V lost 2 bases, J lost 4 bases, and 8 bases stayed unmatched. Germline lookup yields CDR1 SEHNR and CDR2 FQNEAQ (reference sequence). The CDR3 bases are TGTGCCAGCAGCTTAAGTCTAGCGGGGGGAGGTGCAGATACGCAGTATTTT. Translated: CASSLSLAGGGADTQYF.

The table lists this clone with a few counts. The CDR3 DNA follows: TGCAGCGTTGGTGGAGGGACAGGGGGCGGTTGGGGCTACACCTTC. It codes for CSVGGGTGGGWGYTF. V usage is TRBV29-1 and J usage is TRBJ1-2; the match to TRBD1 covers 12 bases. The V and J ends lost 4 bases and 8 bases, in that order; junction bases with no gene match: 11. CDR1 and CDR2 (germline): SQVTM, ANQGSEA. The CDR3 spans 15 residues.

Here the CDR3 DNA reads TGTGCCAGCAGCTTCCTAGCGGGAACCTACGAGCAGTACTTC. Protein: CASSFLAGTYEQYF. The V call is TRBV5-5, the J call TRBJ2-7, with 9 bases that match TRBD2. CDR3 size: 14 residues. V shed 2 bases and J 2 bases; nucleotides not matched to a gene: 2. Germline V lookup: CDR1 SGHKS, CDR2 YYEKEE (reference sequence).

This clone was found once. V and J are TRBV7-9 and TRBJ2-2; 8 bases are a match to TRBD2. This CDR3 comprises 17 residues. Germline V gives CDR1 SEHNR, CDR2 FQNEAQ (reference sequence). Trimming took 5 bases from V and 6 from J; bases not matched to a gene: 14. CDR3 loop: CASSVQLGLGVAGELFF. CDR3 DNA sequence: TGTGCCAGCAGCGTCCAACTGGGACTAGGGGTTGCCGGGGAGCTGTTTTTT.

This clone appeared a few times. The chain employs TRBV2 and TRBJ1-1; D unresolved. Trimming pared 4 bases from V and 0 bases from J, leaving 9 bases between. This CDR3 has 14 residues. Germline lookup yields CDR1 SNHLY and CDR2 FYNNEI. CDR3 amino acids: CASSGWRMNTEAFF. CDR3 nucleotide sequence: TGTGCCAGCAGTGGTTGGAGAATGAACACTGAAGCTTTCTTT.

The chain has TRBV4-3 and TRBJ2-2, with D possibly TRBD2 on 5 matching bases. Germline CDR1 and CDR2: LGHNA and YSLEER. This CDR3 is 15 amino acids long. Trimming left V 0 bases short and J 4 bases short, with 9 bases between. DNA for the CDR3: TGCGCCAGCAGCCAAGACGAGGGCTTCACCGGGGAGCTGTTTTTT. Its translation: CASSQDEGFTGELFF.

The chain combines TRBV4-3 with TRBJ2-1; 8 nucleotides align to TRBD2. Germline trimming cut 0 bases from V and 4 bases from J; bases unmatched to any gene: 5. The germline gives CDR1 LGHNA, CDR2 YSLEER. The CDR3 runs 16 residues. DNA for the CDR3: TGCGCCAGCAGCCAAGAAGCGCCTAGCGGGTACAATGAGCAGTTCTTC. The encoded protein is CASSQEAPSGYNEQFF.

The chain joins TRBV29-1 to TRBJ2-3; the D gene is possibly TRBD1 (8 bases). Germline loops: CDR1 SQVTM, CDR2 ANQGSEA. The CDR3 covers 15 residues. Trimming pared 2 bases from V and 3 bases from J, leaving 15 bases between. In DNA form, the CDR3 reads TGCAGCGTTGAACAGGGGGCGCGGGGGACAGATACGCAGTATTTT. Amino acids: CSVEQGARGTDTQYF.